These T cell receptor beta chains were read from a single sample in a study of T cell responses to AZD1222 COVID-19 vaccine. The data were produced by immunoSEQ multiplex PCR, yet TCRdb's version contains in-frame clones alone and is incomplete. Seen here are 90,000 to 120,000 clones, roughly 87% observed once, and the top ten hold 3.5% to 4.5%. Here the sequenced sample was peripheral blood, taken on day 0 of AZD1222 vaccination. Source of these receptors: an adult in good health. The CDR3 runs from the conserved cysteine through the conserved F or W. Each record gives: clone size, J gene, D gene, V gene, CDR3 DNA, CDR3 protein. The D gene is left open where the match is weak. Where a row states a size, it is once, few, many or the class of an expanded clone; other rows omit it.

>NA|TRBJ2-1|NA|TRBV7-2
TGTGCCAGCACCTCCCGGGGGGCTAGTTTGGGTGAGCAGTTCTTC
CASTSRGASLGEQFF
>many|TRBJ1-1|NA|TRBV11-2
TGTGCCAGCAGCTCATCAAACACTGAAGCTTTCTTT
CASSSSNTEAFF
>NA|TRBJ1-6|TRBD1|TRBV12-3/TRBV12-4
TGTGCCAGCAGTCCTGGACAGGGTAGACCCCTCCACTTT
CASSPGQGRPLHF
>NA|TRBJ2-7|NA|TRBV12-3/TRBV12-4
TGTGCCAGCAGTTTAGAAGCGAGGTACGAGCAGTACTTC
CASSLEARYEQYF
>NA|TRBJ2-1|NA|TRBV28
TGTGCCAGCAGGGGATCAATGGGTGGAGCCTACAATGAGCAGTTCTTC
CASRGSMGGAYNEQFF
>NA|TRBJ1-1|TRBD1|TRBV5-1
TGCGCCAGCAGCTTCGGGACAGCTGGGGTTTTGACTGAAGCTTTCTTT
CASSFGTAGVLTEAFF
>NA|TRBJ2-2|NA|TRBV7-9
TGTGCCAGCAGCTTTGTTCGAAGTTTAGCCGGGGAGCTGTTTTTT
CASSFVRSLAGELFF
>NA|TRBJ1-1|NA|TRBV6-5
TGTGCCAGCAGAAGAGGGGGTAACACTGAAGCTTTCTTT
CASRRGGNTEAFF
>NA|TRBJ1-1|TRBD1|TRBV3-1/TRBV3-2
TGTGCCAGCAGAGCAATTCGTTCCGGGACAGCGAACACTGAAGCTTTCTTT
CASRAIRSGTANTEAFF
>NA|TRBJ1-6|TRBD1|TRBV19
TGTGCCAGTCGGGACAGCCTCTATAATTCACCCCTCCACTTT
CASRDSLYNSPLHF
>few|TRBJ1-5|TRBD1|TRBV30
TGTGCCTGGAGTCTCGGGACAGGACGAAATCAGCCCCAGCATTTT
CAWSLGTGRNQPQHF
>NA|TRBJ2-3|TRBD1|TRBV7-2
TGTGCCAGCAGCGAGAGGACAGGGCTCCAGTCGCAGTATTTT
CASSERTGLQSQYF
>NA|TRBJ1-5|NA|TRBV10-3
TGTGCCATCACCTCGGACGGAGGCAATCAGCCCCAGCATTTT
CAITSDGGNQPQHF
>NA|TRBJ1-1|NA|TRBV9
TGTGCCAGCAGCGTAGTCGGTCCCTTCGCCGGGGTGAACACTGAAGCTTTCTTT
CASSVVGPFAGVNTEAFF
>NA|TRBJ1-5|TRBD1|TRBV7-8
TGTGCCAGCAGCTTAGGACAGGGGGAAGGACAGCCCCAGCATTTT
CASSLGQGEGQPQHF
>NA|TRBJ2-3|TRBD2|TRBV9
TGTGCCAGCAGCTCCCGGACTAGCGGGAGAACAGATACGCAGTATTTT
CASSSRTSGRTDTQYF
>NA|TRBJ1-2|TRBD1|TRBV5-4
TGTGCCAGCAGCGAGATACAGGGGGGTCGGGGCTACACCTTC
CASSEIQGGRGYTF
>once|TRBJ1-5|NA|TRBV11-2
TGTGCCAGCAGCCCTCGACCGGGACCCGTACAGCATTTT
CASSPRPGPVQHF
>NA|TRBJ1-3|NA|TRBV7-3
TGTGCCAGCAGTCTATCCTGGGGAAACACCATATATTTT
CASSLSWGNTIYF
>NA|TRBJ2-2|NA|TRBV27
TGTGCCAGCGGAGCCGGGGAGCTGTTTTTT
CASGAGELFF
>NA|TRBJ2-2|TRBD2|TRBV10-1
TGCGCCAGCCCGCGACTAGCGGGGGCCCCGGGAAACACCGGGGAGCTGTTTTTT
CASPRLAGAPGNTGELFF
>NA|TRBJ2-3|TRBD2|TRBV4-2
TGTGCCAGCAGTCCCGGACTAGCGGGAGGTCGCGCAGATACGCAGTATTTT
CASSPGLAGGRADTQYF
>once|TRBJ2-7|NA|TRBV9
TGTGCCAGCAGCGTAGGGTCAGACCCACGCTACGAGCAGTACTTC
CASSVGSDPRYEQYF
>NA|TRBJ2-1|TRBD2|TRBV9
TGTGCCAGCAGCGTAGGGGGAGGGAATGAGCAGTTCTTC
CASSVGGGNEQFF
>NA|TRBJ2-7|NA|TRBV29-1
TGCAGCGTTGAAGATAACCAGGCTTACGAGCAGTACTTC
CSVEDNQAYEQYF
>NA|TRBJ1-1|NA|TRBV5-6
TGTGCCAGCAGCTTCACCGGGACTCTTGAAGCTTTCTTT
CASSFTGTLEAFF
>NA|TRBJ2-7|NA|TRBV6-6
TGTGCCAGCTCTCAAGCGGGTAGGGATTACGAGCAGTACTTC
CASSQAGRDYEQYF
>NA|TRBJ1-2|NA|TRBV7-2
TGTGCCAGCAGCTTAGGGGGACGGTTCTATGGCTACACCTTC
CASSLGGRFYGYTF
>NA|TRBJ2-2|NA|TRBV11-2
TGTGCCAGCAGCTTAAGGATCACCGGGGAGCTGTTTTTT
CASSLRITGELFF
>NA|TRBJ2-2|TRBD2|TRBV7-3
TGTGCCAGCAGCTCTTCTAGCGGAGCTACTCCCGGGGAGCTGTTTTTT
CASSSSSGATPGELFF
>NA|TRBJ2-5|TRBD2|TRBV6-5
TGTGCCAGCAGTTACTCGTTCCGGGAGGTCCAAGAGACCCAGTACTTC
CASSYSFREVQETQYF
>NA|TRBJ2-1|NA|TRBV14
TGTGCCAGCAGCCAAGGACAGTACAATGAGCAGTTCTTC
CASSQGQYNEQFF
>NA|TRBJ2-7|TRBD2|TRBV4-3
TGCGCCAGCAGCCAAGAACGGGGGAGGGTTGCCTACGAGCAGTACTTC
CASSQERGRVAYEQYF
>NA|TRBJ2-3|NA|TRBV6-1
TGTGCCAGCAGTGACCAACCCGCACGGACATTTGTAACAGATACGCAGTATTTT
CASSDQPARTFVTDTQYF
>NA|TRBJ2-7|NA|TRBV6-2/TRBV6-3
TGTGCCAGCAGTTACCCTCTCCTCTCCTACGAGCAGTACTTC
CASSYPLLSYEQYF
>NA|TRBJ1-5|NA|TRBV20-1
TGCAGTGCTAGTATACAAGGAGTACAACAGCCCCAGCATTTT
CSASIQGVQQPQHF
>NA|TRBJ1-2|TRBD1|TRBV24-1
TGTGCCACCAGTGATTCCCCACGACAGGGACTAAACTATGGCTACACCTTC
CATSDSPRQGLNYGYTF
>NA|TRBJ2-7|TRBD2|TRBV5-4
TGTGCCAGCAGCGCACTAGCGGGAGAGGGGTACGAGCAGTACTTC
CASSALAGEGYEQYF
>NA|TRBJ2-3|TRBD1|TRBV6-5
TGTGCCAGCACTCAGGACAGGCGCACAGATACGCAGTATTTT
CASTQDRRTDTQYF
>NA|TRBJ1-2|NA|TRBV6-1
TGTGCCAGCAGTGAAGGCGGAACAATCTATGGCTACACCTTC
CASSEGGTIYGYTF
>NA|TRBJ1-1|TRBD1|TRBV7-9
TGTGCCAGCAGCCCGCGGGACAGGGTCAACACTGAAGCTTTCTTT
CASSPRDRVNTEAFF
>NA|TRBJ1-2|NA|TRBV28
TGTGCCAGCAGTCCCCACACAGGACTCCGAAGCTACACCTTC
CASSPHTGLRSYTF
>NA|TRBJ1-2|NA|TRBV30
TGTGCCTGGAGTCCGGGTACAGCCGTAAACTATGGCTACACCTTC
CAWSPGTAVNYGYTF
>few|TRBJ1-2|TRBD1|TRBV3-1/TRBV3-2
TGTGCCAGCAGCCAAGGGGGACAGAGAAACTATGGCTACACCTTC
CASSQGGQRNYGYTF
>NA|TRBJ2-7|NA|TRBV4-3
TGCGCCAGCAGCCAAGTCCCAGGGGGGGTCTACGAGCAGTACTTC
CASSQVPGGVYEQYF
>NA|TRBJ1-6|TRBD1|TRBV2
TGTGCCAGCAGTATCCCGGGACAGAGGGCCTCCTATAATTCACCCCTCCACTTT
CASSIPGQRASYNSPLHF
>NA|TRBJ1-2|NA|TRBV14
TGTGCCAGCAGCCAAGAGCGGGGGGAGAATTATGGCTACACCTTC
CASSQERGENYGYTF
>NA|TRBJ2-5|NA|TRBV30
TGTGCCTGGTTAGTCGAAGAGACCCAGTACTTC
CAWLVEETQYF
>NA|TRBJ2-1|NA|TRBV5-6
TGTGCCAGCAGGTCAGGGGCTAGTCCATACAATGAGCAGTTCTTC
CASRSGASPYNEQFF
>NA|TRBJ1-2|NA|TRBV29-1
TGCAGCGTTGATAACAGCCCCACTAACTATGGCTACACCTTC
CSVDNSPTNYGYTF
>NA|TRBJ2-1|NA|TRBV12-2
TGTGCAAGTCGCTTAGCGCCAAAGAGCTCCTACAATGAGCAGTTCTTC
CASRLAPKSSYNEQFF
>NA|TRBJ2-1|NA|TRBV21-1
TGTGCCAGCAGCAAAGGGTGGTGGTCCCCCTTCTACAATGAGCAGTTCTTC
CASSKGWWSPFYNEQFF